These 5 T cell receptor beta chains originate from one sample sequenced in a study of blood T cells in healthy people across ages. PCR was performed a second time for roughly 6 to 12 cycles using a sample-barcoded 5' primer and a J-beta primer mix. TCRdb re-called the 5' RACE reads through MiXCR, storing one row per CDR3 protein. The sample lists 750,000 to 950,000 distinct CDR3 sequences, around half occurring once. Sequencing was done on a sample of blood. All receptors come from a man older than 75 in good health.

This chain uses TRBV12-3 or TRBV12-4 with TRBJ2-1, with a possible D match to TRBD2 (6 bases). The CDR3 is 14 residues long. Trimming removed 3 bases at V and 9 bases at J, with 15 bases between. The CDR3 here is CASSFREPQGEQFF. The CDR3 nucleotides read TGTGCCAGCAGTTTTCGGGAGCCCCAAGGTGAGCAGTTCTTC.

This chain connects TRBV5-1 to TRBJ1-1; possibly TRBD1 for D (5 bases). V was cut by 4 bases and J by 8 bases, with 27 bases left in between. The CDR3 loop spans 17 amino acids. Germline-derived CDR1 and CDR2 are SGHRS and YFSETQ. CDR3 protein: CASSRQGQRGFINEAFF. CDR3 sequence (DNA): TGCGCCAGCAGCCGCCAGGGCCAACGGGGCTTTATTAACGAAGCTTTCTTT.

In nucleotides, the CDR3 is TGTGCCAGCAACCCACAGGGGGCCCTCAACACCGGGGAGCTGTTTTTT. This gives the protein CASNPQGALNTGELFF. This chain links TRBV2 with TRBJ2-2, with TRBD1 matching 9 bases. The CDR3 spans 16 residues. With 7 bases clipped from V and 2 bases from J, the junction kept 8 bases outside the gene matches. The V gene's germline CDR1 is SNHLY and CDR2 FYNNEI.

The genes are TRBV20-1 and TRBJ2-4; perhaps TRBD1 as D (5 bases). The CDR3 covers 14 residues. V lost 0 bases and J 3 bases, leaving 9 bases between the germline ends. The germline V gene encodes CDR1 DFQATT and CDR2 SNEGSKA (reference sequence). The CDR3 sequence is CSARDGAGKNIQYF. The CDR3 DNA sequence: TGCAGTGCTAGAGATGGGGCAGGCAAAAACATTCAGTACTTC.

This rearrangement joins TRBV6-6 to TRBJ2-7, with a possible D match to TRBD2 (6 bases). V was shortened by 6 bases and J by 6 bases, with 12 bases between the two germline ends. This CDR3 has 12 residues. CDR1 is MNHNY and CDR2 is SVGAGI in the germline V gene (reference sequence). CDR3 sequence reads: CASSQTRTEQYF. In DNA, the CDR3 is TGTGCCAGCAGCCAGACTAGAACCGAGCAGTACTTC.